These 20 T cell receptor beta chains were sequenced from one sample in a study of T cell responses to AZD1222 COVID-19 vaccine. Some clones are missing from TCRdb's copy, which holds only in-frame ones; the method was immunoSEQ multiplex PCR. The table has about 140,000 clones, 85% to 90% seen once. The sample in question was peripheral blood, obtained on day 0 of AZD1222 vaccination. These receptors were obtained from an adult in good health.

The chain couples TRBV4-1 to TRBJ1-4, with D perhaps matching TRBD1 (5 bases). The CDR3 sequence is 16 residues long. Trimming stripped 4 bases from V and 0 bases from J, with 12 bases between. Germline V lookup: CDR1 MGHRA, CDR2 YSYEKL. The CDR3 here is CASSLAGAATNEKLFF. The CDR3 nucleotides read TGCGCCAGCAGCCTGGCCGGGGCGGCAACTAATGAAAAACTGTTTTTT.

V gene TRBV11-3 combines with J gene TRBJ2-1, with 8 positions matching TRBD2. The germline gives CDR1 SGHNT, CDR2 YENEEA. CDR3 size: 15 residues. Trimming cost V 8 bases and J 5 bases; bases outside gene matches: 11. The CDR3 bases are TGTGCCAGCCACTTACTACAGCGGGAGAACAATGAGCAGTTCTTC. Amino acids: CASHLLQRENNEQFF.

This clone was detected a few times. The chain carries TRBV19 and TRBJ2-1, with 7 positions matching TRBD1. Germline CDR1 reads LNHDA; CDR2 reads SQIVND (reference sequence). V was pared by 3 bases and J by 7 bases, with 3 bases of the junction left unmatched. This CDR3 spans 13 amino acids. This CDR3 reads CASSMRGPNEQFF. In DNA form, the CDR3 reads TGTGCCAGTAGTATGAGGGGGCCGAATGAGCAGTTCTTC.

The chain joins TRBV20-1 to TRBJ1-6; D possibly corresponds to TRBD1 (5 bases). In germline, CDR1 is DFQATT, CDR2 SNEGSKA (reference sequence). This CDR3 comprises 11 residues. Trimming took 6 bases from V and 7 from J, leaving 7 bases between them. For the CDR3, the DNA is TGCAGTGCAGGGGCGAATTCACCCCTCCACTTT. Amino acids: CSAGANSPLHF.

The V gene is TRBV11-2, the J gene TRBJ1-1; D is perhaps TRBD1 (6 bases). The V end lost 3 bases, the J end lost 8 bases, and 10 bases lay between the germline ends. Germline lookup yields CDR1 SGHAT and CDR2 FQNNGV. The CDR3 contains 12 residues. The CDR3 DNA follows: TGTGCCAGCAGCTTTCACGGACAGGAAGCTTTCTTT. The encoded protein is CASSFHGQEAFF.

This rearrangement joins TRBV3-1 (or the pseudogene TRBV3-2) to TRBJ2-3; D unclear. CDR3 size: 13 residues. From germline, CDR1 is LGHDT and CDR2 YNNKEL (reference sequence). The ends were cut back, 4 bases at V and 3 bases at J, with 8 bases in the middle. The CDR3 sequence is CASSRLGTDTQYF. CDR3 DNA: TGTGCCAGCAGCCGATTGGGAACAGATACGCAGTATTTT.

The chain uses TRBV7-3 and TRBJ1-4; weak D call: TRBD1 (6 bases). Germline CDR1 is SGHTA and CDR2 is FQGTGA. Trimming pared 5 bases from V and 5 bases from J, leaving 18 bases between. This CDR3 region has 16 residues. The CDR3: CASSPGIGGRNEKLFF. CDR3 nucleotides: TGTGCCAGCAGCCCGGGGATCGGGGGCAGAAATGAAAAACTGTTTTTT.

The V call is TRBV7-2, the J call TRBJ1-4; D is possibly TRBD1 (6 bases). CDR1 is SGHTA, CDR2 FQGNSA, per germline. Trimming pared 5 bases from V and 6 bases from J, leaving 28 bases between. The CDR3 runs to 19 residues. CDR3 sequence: CASSPRSRGGIGVYEKLFF. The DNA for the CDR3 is TGTGCCAGCAGCCCCCGATCCCGAGGGGGAATAGGGGTGTATGAAAAACTGTTTTTT.

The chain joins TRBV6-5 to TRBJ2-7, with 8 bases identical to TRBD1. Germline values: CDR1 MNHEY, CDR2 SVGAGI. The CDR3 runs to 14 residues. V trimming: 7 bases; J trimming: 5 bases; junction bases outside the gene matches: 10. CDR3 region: CASTHHQGANEQYF. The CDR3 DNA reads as TGTGCCAGCACACATCACCAGGGGGCAAACGAGCAGTACTTC.

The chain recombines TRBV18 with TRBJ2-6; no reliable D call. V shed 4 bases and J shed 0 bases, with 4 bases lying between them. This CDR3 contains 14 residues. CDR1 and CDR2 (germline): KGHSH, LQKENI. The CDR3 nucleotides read TGTGCCAGCTCACGGGCCTCTGGGGCCAACGTCCTGACTTTC. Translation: CASSRASGANVLTF.

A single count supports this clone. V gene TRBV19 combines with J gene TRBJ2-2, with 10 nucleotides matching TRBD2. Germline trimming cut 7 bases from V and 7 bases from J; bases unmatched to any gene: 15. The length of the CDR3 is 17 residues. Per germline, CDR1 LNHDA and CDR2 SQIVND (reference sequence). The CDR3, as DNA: TGTGCCAGTAATAGAGGAAGACTAGCGGGTCAGGGCGGGGAGCTGTTTTTT. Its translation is CASNRGRLAGQGGELFF.

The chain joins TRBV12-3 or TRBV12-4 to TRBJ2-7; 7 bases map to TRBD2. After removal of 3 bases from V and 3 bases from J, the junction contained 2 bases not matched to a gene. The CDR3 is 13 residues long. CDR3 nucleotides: TGTGCCAGCAGTTTTACGGGAGGCTACGAGCAGTACTTC. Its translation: CASSFTGGYEQYF.

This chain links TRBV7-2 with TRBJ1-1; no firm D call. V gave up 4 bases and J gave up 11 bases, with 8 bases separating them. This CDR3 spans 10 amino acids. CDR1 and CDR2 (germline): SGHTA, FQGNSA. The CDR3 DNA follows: TGTGCCAGCAGCTCATCCGGGGCTTTCTTT. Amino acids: CASSSSGAFF.

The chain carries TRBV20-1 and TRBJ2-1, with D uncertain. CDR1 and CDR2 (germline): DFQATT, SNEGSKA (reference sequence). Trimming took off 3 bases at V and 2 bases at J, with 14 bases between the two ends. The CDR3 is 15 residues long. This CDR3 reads CSASDRRNTYNEQFF. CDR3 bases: TGCAGTGCTAGTGATAGGCGGAATACCTACAATGAGCAGTTCTTC.

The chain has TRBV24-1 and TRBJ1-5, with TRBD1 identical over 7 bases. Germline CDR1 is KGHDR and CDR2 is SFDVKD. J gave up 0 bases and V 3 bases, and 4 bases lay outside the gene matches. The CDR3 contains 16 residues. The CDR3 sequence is CATSDAGQSSNQPQHF. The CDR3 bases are TGTGCCACCAGTGATGCGGGACAGAGTAGCAATCAGCCCCAGCATTTT.

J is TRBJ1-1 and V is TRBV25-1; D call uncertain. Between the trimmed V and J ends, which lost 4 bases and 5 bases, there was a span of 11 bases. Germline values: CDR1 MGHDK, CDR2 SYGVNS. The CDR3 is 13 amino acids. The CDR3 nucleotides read TGTGCCAGCAGTGTAACGGGAAAGACTGAAGCTTTCTTT. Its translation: CASSVTGKTEAFF.

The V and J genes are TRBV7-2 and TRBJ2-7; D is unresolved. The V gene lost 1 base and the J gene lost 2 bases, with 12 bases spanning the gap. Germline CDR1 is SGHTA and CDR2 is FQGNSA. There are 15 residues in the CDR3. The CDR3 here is CASSLVGTAAYEQYF. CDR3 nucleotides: TGTGCCAGCAGCTTAGTCGGCACAGCCGCCTACGAGCAGTACTTC.

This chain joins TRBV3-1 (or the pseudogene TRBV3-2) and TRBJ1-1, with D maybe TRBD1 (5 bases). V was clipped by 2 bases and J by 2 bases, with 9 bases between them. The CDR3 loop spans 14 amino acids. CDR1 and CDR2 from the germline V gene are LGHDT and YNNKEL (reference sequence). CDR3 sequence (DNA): TGTGCCAGCAGCCAACGGGACTTTAACACTGAAGCTTTCTTT. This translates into CASSQRDFNTEAFF.

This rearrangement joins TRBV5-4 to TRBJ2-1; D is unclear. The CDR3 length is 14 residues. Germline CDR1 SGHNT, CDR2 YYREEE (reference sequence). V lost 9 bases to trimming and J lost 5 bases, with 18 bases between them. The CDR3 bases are TGTGCCACCCGAGTCAGGAGCAGCGACAATGAGCAGTTCTTC. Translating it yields CATRVRSSDNEQFF.

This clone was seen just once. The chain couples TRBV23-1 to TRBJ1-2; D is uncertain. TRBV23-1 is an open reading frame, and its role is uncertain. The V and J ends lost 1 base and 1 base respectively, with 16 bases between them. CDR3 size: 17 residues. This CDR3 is CASSQWRWLISNYGYTF. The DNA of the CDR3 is TGCGCCAGCAGTCAATGGCGTTGGCTGATTAGTAACTATGGCTACACCTTC.